This T cell receptor beta chain was found in a study of tumor and adjacent non-tumor tissue in lung cancer. No cell sorting was done before RNA was extracted from the tissue. TCRbeta libraries were built with three rounds of nested PCR, modified from ARM-PCR. TCRdb reprocessed the multiplex PCR reads via MiXCR and lists one record per CDR3 protein. The table lists under 250,000 distinct CDR3 sequences, 60% to 85% of them singletons. This CDR3 is 17 amino acids long. CDR1 is DFQATT, CDR2 SNEGSKA, per germline (reference sequence). V lost 7 bases and J lost 0; bases outside the gene matches: 14. The sequence derives from a man between 60 and 75 years old with non-small cell lung cancer. Sample: lung tumor tissue. The rearrangement uses TRBV20-1 and TRBJ1-1, with 10 bases fitting TRBD1. The CDR3 DNA sequence: TGCAGTGTAAAACCCCGGGACAGGGGTTCGGTGAACACTGAAGCTTTCTTT. Its protein product is CSVKPRDRGSVNTEAFF.